The clone carrying this T cell receptor beta chain was observed a few times. The data were taken from a study of T-cell reconstitution after alpha-beta-depleted transplantation in children. Molecular barcoding with unique molecular identifiers was used for the TCRbeta library. TCRdb re-called the PCR reads with MiXCR, one entry per CDR3 protein. The sample holds a few hundred thousand distinct CDR3 sequences, around 17% seen once. CDR1 and CDR2 (germline): SGHDT, YYEEEE. V was pared by 10 bases and J by 6 bases, with 8 bases of the junction left unmatched. CDR3 length equals 12 residues. The sequencing used PBMCs from the stem cell graft donor, collected from the stem cell graft. The source of this sequence is a human donor who donated a stem cell graft to a child with acute lymphoblastic leukemia. The genes are TRBV5-6 and TRBJ1-1; 8 nucleotides line up with TRBD1. The CDR3 spells CAVQVQGAEAFF. The DNA of the CDR3 is TGTGCCGTTCAAGTACAGGGGGCTGAAGCTTTCTTT.